A selection of T cell receptor beta chains follows, all from one sample in a study of beta chain features in type 1 diabetes. Clones were sequenced by immunoSEQ multiplex PCR, and TCRdb holds only the in-frame ones, with some missing. The repertoire holds roughly 500,000 clones, roughly 11% seen once, with less than 0.06% in the top ten. The sample consisted of naive CD4+ T cells from blood. The receptors stem from a woman aged 18-29 years in good health. Both conserved end residues are part of each CDR3. A D gene is named only where the DNA matches it firmly. Size tells how often a clone was seen (once, few, many) or the class of an expanded clone, and some rows leave it out.

abundance,v_gene,d_gene,j_gene,CDR3aa,CDR3nt
-,TRBV29-1,TRBD1,TRBJ2-1,CTGRDRGRNEQFF,TGCACCGGACGGGACAGGGGGCGAAATGAGCAGTTCTTC
-,TRBV7-3,-,TRBJ2-6,CASSPYTGANVLTF,TGTGCCAGCAGCCCCTACACCGGGGCCAACGTCCTGACTTTC
few,TRBV9,TRBD2,TRBJ2-5,CASSPTSGRWETQYF,TGTGCCAGCAGCCCGACTAGCGGGAGATGGGAGACCCAGTACTTC
few,TRBV19,-,TRBJ2-6,CASSQNPAAGANVLTF,TGTGCCAGTAGTCAAAACCCGGCGGCTGGGGCCAACGTCCTGACTTTC
few,TRBV7-9,-,TRBJ2-1,CASSPADYSLSDEQFF,TGTGCCAGCAGCCCAGCGGACTATTCACTTTCTGATGAGCAGTTCTTC
few,TRBV7-9,-,TRBJ1-5,CASSLAGPNQPQHF,TGTGCCAGCAGCTTAGCTGGCCCCAATCAGCCCCAGCATTTT
few,TRBV7-9,TRBD1,TRBJ2-3,CASRGTGGADTQYF,TGTGCCAGCAGGGGGACAGGGGGCGCAGATACGCAGTATTTT
-,TRBV18,-,TRBJ1-2,CASSTGQDYGYTF,TGTGCCAGCTCAACGGGACAAGACTATGGCTACACCTTC
-,TRBV20-1,-,TRBJ2-3,CSADKADTQYF,TGCAGTGCCGATAAAGCAGATACGCAGTATTTT
few,TRBV7-9,TRBD1,TRBJ1-2,CASSPGQGNRWNGYTF,TGTGCCAGCAGCCCCGGACAGGGGAATAGATGGAATGGCTACACCTTC
-,TRBV19,-,TRBJ2-7,CASSMTGIYEQYF,TGTGCCAGTAGCATGACAGGAATCTACGAGCAGTACTTC
-,TRBV30,-,TRBJ2-1,CAWSVGLAAVGYEQFF,TGTGCCTGGAGTGTAGGGCTAGCTGCGGTAGGCTATGAGCAGTTCTTC
many,TRBV30,-,TRBJ1-5,CAWSVQGNQPQHF,TGTGCCTGGAGTGTACAGGGCAATCAGCCCCAGCATTTT
few,TRBV30,TRBD2,TRBJ2-5,CAWSVKGLAVQETQYF,TGTGCCTGGAGTGTTAAGGGACTAGCGGTTCAAGAGACCCAGTACTTC
-,TRBV15,-,TRBJ2-7,CATSRGRGPGQYF,TGTGCCACCAGCAGAGGCAGGGGCCCAGGGCAGTACTTC
-,TRBV13,-,TRBJ2-3,CASYARGLRTVTDTQYF,TGTGCCAGCTACGCTCGGGGGCTTCGGACGGTCACAGATACGCAGTATTTT
few,TRBV6-6,-,TRBJ2-2,CASSWDGNTGELFF,TGTGCCAGCAGTTGGGACGGGAACACCGGGGAGCTGTTTTTT
-,TRBV2,TRBD1,TRBJ1-2,CAIQTGLYGYTF,TGTGCCATCCAGACAGGGCTCTATGGCTACACCTTC
-,TRBV19,-,TRBJ2-2,CASTSSFPTGELFF,TGTGCCAGTACTAGCAGCTTCCCCACCGGGGAGCTGTTTTTT
few,TRBV10-3,TRBD2,TRBJ2-3,CAISEWTPGEAGADDTQYF,TGTGCCATCAGTGAGTGGACCCCCGGAGAAGCGGGGGCGGACGATACGCAGTATTTT
few,TRBV7-2,TRBD1,TRBJ2-5,CASSLGGQKETQYF,TGTGCCAGCAGCTTAGGGGGACAGAAAGAGACCCAGTACTTC
few,TRBV7-2,-,TRBJ2-1,CASSQGRRSSYNEQFF,TGTGCCAGCAGCCAGGGCCGGCGCAGCTCCTACAATGAGCAGTTCTTC
-,TRBV28,-,TRBJ2-5,CASRASAETQYF,TGTGCCAGCAGAGCTAGCGCGGAGACCCAGTACTTC
-,TRBV18,TRBD1,TRBJ2-3,CASSPLLRGSDTQYF,TGTGCCAGCTCACCCCTCCTCAGGGGGTCAGATACGCAGTATTTT
few,TRBV28,-,TRBJ2-6,CASSDNRVGANVLTF,TGTGCCAGCAGCGATAACAGGGTCGGGGCCAACGTCCTGACTTTC
-,TRBV15,-,TRBJ2-2,CATSIHRPGGSGELFF,TGTGCCACCAGCATCCACAGGCCTGGGGGCTCCGGGGAGCTGTTTTTT
few,TRBV5-1,-,TRBJ2-1,CASSLTSSSEQFF,TGCGCCAGCAGCTTGACTAGTTCGAGTGAGCAGTTCTTC
few,TRBV6-1,-,TRBJ2-5,CASSVFETQYF,TGTGCCAGCAGTGTATTTGAGACCCAGTACTTC
-,TRBV7-9,-,TRBJ2-3,CASSLGLHTDTQYF,TGTGCCAGCAGCTTGGGACTTCACACAGATACGCAGTATTTT
-,TRBV29-1,-,TRBJ2-5,CSVEGETQYF,TGCAGCGTTGAAGGAGAGACCCAGTACTTC